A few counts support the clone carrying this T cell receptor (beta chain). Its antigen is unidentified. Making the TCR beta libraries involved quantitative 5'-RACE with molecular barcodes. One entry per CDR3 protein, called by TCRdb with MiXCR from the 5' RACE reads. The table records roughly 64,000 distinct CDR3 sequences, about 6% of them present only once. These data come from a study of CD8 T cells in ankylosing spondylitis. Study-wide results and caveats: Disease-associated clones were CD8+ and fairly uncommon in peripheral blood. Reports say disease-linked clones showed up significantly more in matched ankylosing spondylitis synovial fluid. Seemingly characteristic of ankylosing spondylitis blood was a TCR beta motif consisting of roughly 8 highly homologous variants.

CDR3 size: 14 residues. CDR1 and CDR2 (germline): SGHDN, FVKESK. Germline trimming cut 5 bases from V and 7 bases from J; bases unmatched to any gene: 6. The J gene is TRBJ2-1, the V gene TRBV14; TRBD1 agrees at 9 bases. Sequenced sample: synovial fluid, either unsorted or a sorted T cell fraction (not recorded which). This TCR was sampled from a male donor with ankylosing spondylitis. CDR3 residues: CASSKLQGANEQFF. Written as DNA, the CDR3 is TGTGCCAGCAGCAAACTACAGGGGGCAAATGAGCAGTTCTTC.